One and the same sample provided the 21 T cell receptor beta chains below, sequenced in a study of blood T cell repertoires in COVID-19. Sequenced by immunoSEQ multiplex PCR; TCRdb stores in-frame clones only, minus some. The table records about 350,000 clones, over 85% of them present only once. The sample was peripheral blood. These receptor sequences come from a woman aged 60-70 years with COVID-19, enrolled during active disease.

A word on this clone: The same CDR3 also results from other DNA sequences found in this sample. This chain joins TRBV5-1 and TRBJ1-3, with D unclear. Looked up from germline, CDR1 is SGHRS and CDR2 is YFSETQ. The CDR3 is made up of 15 amino acids. Between the trimmed V and J ends, which lost 0 bases and 0 bases, there was a span of 7 bases. CDR3 nucleotide sequence: TGCGCCAGCAGCTTGGCAGGCGTCTCTGGAAACACCATATATTTT. Protein product: CASSLAGVSGNTIYF.

V is TRBV25-1 and J is TRBJ1-6; D might be TRBD1 (5 bases). The CDR3 length is 14 residues. The V and J ends lost 2 bases and 7 bases respectively, with 9 bases between them. Germline lookup yields CDR1 MGHDK and CDR2 SYGVNS. CDR3 region: CASSEIGQNSPLHF. CDR3 DNA: TGTGCCAGCAGTGAAATTGGACAAAATTCACCCCTCCACTTT.

The rearrangement uses TRBV2 and TRBJ1-1, with D hard to call. This CDR3 spans 11 amino acids. V was shortened by 7 bases and J by 3 bases, with 6 bases between the two germline ends. Germline V CDR1 and CDR2: SNHLY, FYNNEI. CDR3 coding DNA: TGTGCCAGCACTCGGGACACTGAAGCTTTCTTT. This encodes CASTRDTEAFF.

The rearrangement links TRBV5-5 to TRBJ2-7; D not resolved. The CDR3 covers 13 residues. V lost 4 bases, J lost 4 bases, and 12 bases lay in between. Germline CDR1 reads SGHKS; CDR2 reads YYEKEE (reference sequence). The CDR3 bases are TGTGCCAGCAGCCCCCGGCCAGGATACGAGCAGTACTTC. It is translated as CASSPRPGYEQYF.

V gene TRBV30 combines with J gene TRBJ1-4, with 7 bases identical to TRBD1. V lost 4 bases and J lost 4; bases outside the gene matches: 9. This CDR3 is 15 amino acids long. From germline, CDR1 is GTSNPN and CDR2 SVGIG (reference sequence). The CDR3 spells CAWTYPGQRNEKLFF. The DNA of the CDR3 is TGTGCCTGGACTTATCCGGGACAGCGTAATGAAAAACTGTTTTTT. The full variable domain, rest sourced from reference TRBV30 and TRBJ1-4, is SQTIHQWPATLVQPVGSPLSLECTVEGTSNPNLYWYRQAAGRGLQLLFYSVGIGQISSEVPQNLSASRPQDRQFILSSKKLLLSDSGFYLCAWTYPGQRNEKLFFGSGTQLSVL.

The chain carries TRBV28 and TRBJ1-5; a weak D match, TRBD1 (6 bases). The CDR3 runs 12 residues. V dropped 3 bases and J dropped 7 bases, with 7 bases sitting between them. Looked up from germline, CDR1 is MDHEN and CDR2 is SYDVKM. CDR3 DNA sequence: TGTGCCAGCAGTTTGGACAGACAGCCCCAGCATTTT. As protein: CASSLDRQPQHF.

In its sample, this clone was seen once. The genes are TRBV2 and TRBJ1-1, with 8 bases fitting TRBD1. There are 13 residues in the CDR3. Trimming at V came to 8 bases and at J to 5 bases, leaving 7 bases not matched to a gene. Germline loops: CDR1 SNHLY, CDR2 FYNNEI. The CDR3 DNA follows: TGTGCCAGCGCGTCAGGGGGCGGAACTGAAGCTTTCTTT. Amino acids: CASASGGGTEAFF.

This chain links TRBV5-1 with TRBJ2-5, with D possibly being TRBD1 (5 bases). V was trimmed by 4 bases and J by 5 bases, leaving 15 bases between them. This CDR3 spans 14 amino acids. Germline V gene sequence: CDR1 SGHRS, CDR2 YFSETQ. This chain's CDR3 is CASSEQEMWETQYF. The CDR3, as DNA: TGCGCCAGCAGCGAACAGGAAATGTGGGAGACCCAGTACTTC.

The rearrangement joins TRBV10-3 to TRBJ1-2, with D perhaps matching TRBD1 (5 bases). CDR3 length: 13 residues. Trimming removed 3 bases at V and 3 bases at J, with 8 bases between. Germline CDR1 ENHRY, CDR2 SYGVKD. The CDR3 region is CAISERGHYGYTF. For the CDR3, the DNA is TGTGCCATCAGTGAAAGGGGTCACTATGGCTACACCTTC.

The chain couples TRBV6-6 to TRBJ1-2; D unresolved. Trimming removed 0 bases at V and 8 bases at J, with 13 bases between. Germline V lookup: CDR1 MNHNY, CDR2 SVGAGI (reference sequence). This CDR3 contains 14 residues. This CDR3 is CASSYSAEVRGYTF. The CDR3 nucleotides read TGTGCCAGCAGTTACTCGGCAGAGGTTAGGGGCTACACCTTC.

The chain carries TRBV10-3 and TRBJ2-5; 8 bases are a match to TRBD1. This CDR3 comprises 14 residues. The germline CDR1 and CDR2 sequences are ENHRY and SYGVKD. V was pared by 2 bases and J by 2 bases, with 1 base of the junction left unmatched. CDR3 in amino acids: CAISERTGQETQYF. The CDR3 DNA is TGTGCCATCAGTGAGAGGACAGGGCAAGAGACCCAGTACTTC.

The V and J genes are TRBV28 and TRBJ1-5; D may be TRBD1 (6 bases). Deletions cut 6 bases from V and 1 base from J, with 13 bases between. This CDR3 contains 15 residues. Germline lookup yields CDR1 MDHEN and CDR2 SYDVKM. CDR3 coding DNA: TGTGCCAGCAGCCCGGGGGGGGCGAGCAATCAGCCCCAGCATTTT. Its protein is CASSPGGASNQPQHF.

The rearrangement uses TRBV19 and TRBJ2-7, with 10 bases that match TRBD2. The CDR3 extends over 13 amino acids. Trimming took 11 bases from V and 3 from J; bases not matched to a gene: 7. Germline loops: CDR1 LNHDA, CDR2 SQIVND (reference sequence). The DNA for the CDR3 is TGTGCCGTCCAGCCTAGCGGGGGCTACGAGCAGTACTTC. It yields the protein CAVQPSGGYEQYF.

The rearrangement uses TRBV7-9 and TRBJ1-5; D possibly corresponds to TRBD1 (6 bases). CDR1 and CDR2 (germline): SEHNR, FQNEAQ (reference sequence). Trimming left V 5 bases short and J 7 bases short, with 18 bases between. The CDR3 length is 15 residues. The CDR3 bases are TGTGCCAGCAGCCCCACGGCGGGGGCTAGCCAGCCCCAGCATTTT. Protein product: CASSPTAGASQPQHF.

On this clone: This may stem from a read error, because a much larger clone lies one nucleotide away. This sequence joins TRBV14 and TRBJ1-1, with D perhaps TRBD1 (5 bases). V was clipped by 5 bases and J by 3 bases, with 7 bases between them. This CDR3 contains 12 residues. Germline values: CDR1 SGHDN, CDR2 FVKESK. The CDR3 bases are TGTGCCAGCAGCGCAGGGTACACTGAAGCTTTCTTT. Protein sequence: CASSAGYTEAFF.

The V call is TRBV10-3, the J call TRBJ1-6; D gene ambiguous. Germline V gene sequence: CDR1 ENHRY, CDR2 SYGVKD. This CDR3 has 15 amino acids. Trimming removed 7 bases at V and 3 bases at J, with 13 bases between. The CDR3 spells CAINRGSGYNSPLHF. Here the CDR3 DNA reads TGTGCCATCAACCGTGGGTCGGGCTATAATTCACCCCTCCACTTT.

This sequence joins TRBV24-1 and TRBJ1-3; D call uncertain. The V gene's germline CDR1 is KGHDR and CDR2 SFDVKD. V was pared by 2 bases and J by 4 bases, with 8 bases between. The CDR3 spans 14 residues. Written as DNA, the CDR3 is TGTGCCACCAGTGATTCGGGGAGGGGAAACACCATATATTTT. The encoded protein is CATSDSGRGNTIYF.

The chain is built from TRBV18 and TRBJ1-5; possibly TRBD1 for D (5 bases). The CDR3 has 13 residues. V was pared by 0 bases and J by 6 bases, with 6 bases between. The germline V gene encodes CDR1 KGHSH and CDR2 LQKENI. The CDR3 DNA reads TGTGCCAGCTCACCACCGGGGGGTCAGCCCCAGCATTTT. This encodes CASSPPGGQPQHF.

The chain couples TRBV5-6 to TRBJ1-2, with D possibly being TRBD1 (6 bases). Germline-derived CDR1 and CDR2 are SGHDT and YYEEEE. The V end was cut by 4 bases, the J end by 4 bases, with 23 bases between. CDR3 size: 17 residues. The CDR3 loop reads CASSPLRHRDRLYGYTF. CDR3 nucleotides: TGTGCCAGCAGCCCACTGCGCCACAGGGATCGCCTCTATGGCTACACCTTC.

The chain has TRBV5-1 and TRBJ2-1, with D possibly TRBD2 on 7 matching bases. The CDR3 runs 15 residues. CDR1 is SGHRS and CDR2 is YFSETQ in the germline V gene. V was shortened by 10 bases and J by 5 bases, with 22 bases between the two germline ends. CDR3 residues: CAPPGGPIRNNEQFF. For the CDR3, the DNA is TGCGCCCCCCCGGGGGGCCCCATCAGAAACAATGAGCAGTTCTTC. Complete variable domain (other parts from reference TRBV5-1 and TRBJ2-1): KAGVTQTPRYLIKTRGQQVTLSCSPISGHRSVSWYQQTPGQGLQFLFEYFSETQRNKGNFPGRFSGRQFSNSRSEMNVSTLELGDSALYLCAPPGGPIRNNEQFFGPGTRLTVL.

The rearrangement joins TRBV19 to TRBJ1-6; 7 bases map to TRBD1. This CDR3 spans 17 amino acids. Germline loops: CDR1 LNHDA, CDR2 SQIVND (reference sequence). The V gene end was trimmed by 1 base and the J gene end by 5 bases; junction bases not matched to a gene: 8. The CDR3 is CASSIGFGTANNSPLHF. The CDR3 DNA reads as TGTGCCAGTAGTATAGGTTTCGGGACAGCGAATAATTCACCCCTCCACTTT.